These 30 T cell receptor beta chains originate from one sample sequenced in a study of blood T cells in healthy people across ages. Sample-barcoded 5' priming and a J-beta primer mix drove a second PCR of roughly 7 to 11 cycles. From the 5' RACE reads, TCRdb called clonotypes with MiXCR, one entry per CDR3 protein. The data contain hundreds of thousands of distinct CDR3 sequences, roughly three fifths of them singletons. Sequencing was carried out using blood. The receptors originated from a man aged 40-49 years in good health.

The CDR3 nucleotides are TGTGCCAGCAGTCCTGTTGGACAGGCGAACTATGGCTACACCTTC. Its protein product is CASSPVGQANYGYTF. The chain uses TRBV12-3 or TRBV12-4 and TRBJ1-2; TRBD1 matches at 7 bases. This CDR3 has 15 residues. The ends lost 5 bases at V and 2 bases at J; junction bases unmatched: 8.

The chain joins TRBV5-1 to TRBJ2-5, with 8 bases matching TRBD1. Germline assignment: CDR1 SGHRS and CDR2 YFSETQ. The CDR3 has 16 residues. V lost 3 bases, J lost 4 bases, and 11 bases stayed unmatched. The CDR3 bases are TGCGCCAGCAGCTCGACCTCTGGGACAGGTGGAGAGACCCAGTACTTC. This gives the protein CASSSTSGTGGETQYF. Looking up the rest from reference TRBV5-1 and TRBJ2-5 gives the full variable domain: KAGVTQTPRYLIKTRGQQVTLSCSPISGHRSVSWYQQTPGQGLQFLFEYFSETQRNKGNFPGRFSGRQFSNSRSEMNVSTLELGDSALYLCASSSTSGTGGETQYFGPGTRLLVL.

The rearrangement joins TRBV12-3 or TRBV12-4 to TRBJ2-1; D is possibly TRBD1 or TRBD2 (5 bases each). The CDR3 length is 15 residues. Trimming took 6 bases from V and 4 from J, leaving 16 bases between them. In DNA form, the CDR3 reads TGTGCCAGCAGGCCCGGGGCTAGGGGTTACAATGAGCAGTTCTTC. Its protein product is CASRPGARGYNEQFF.

The genes are TRBV27 and TRBJ2-1, with 15 bases lining up with TRBD2. The CDR3 length is 15 residues. Losses at the gene ends were 8 bases for V and 7 bases for J; bases not matched to a gene: 6. Germline assignment: CDR1 MNHEY and CDR2 SMNVEV (reference sequence). Here the CDR3 reads CASAGLAGGLNEQFF. CDR3 coding DNA: TGTGCCAGCGCAGGACTAGCGGGAGGGCTTAATGAGCAGTTCTTC.

The rearrangement links TRBV7-9 to TRBJ2-1; D is unclear. The tail of the sequence fits TRBJ2-7 better, so the J call may be wrong. Germline V CDR1 and CDR2: SEHNR, FQNEAQ (reference sequence). The CDR3 extends over 16 amino acids. For the CDR3, the DNA is TGTGCCAGCAGCTTAGAAGGCTATAGCTCCTACAATGAGCAGTACTTC. Its translation is CASSLEGYSSYNEQYF.

V is TRBV5-1 and J is TRBJ2-1; D is tentatively TRBD1 or TRBD2 (6 bases each). CDR3 length equals 16 residues. Germline CDR1 is SGHRS and CDR2 is YFSETQ. V was trimmed by 0 bases and J by 3 bases, leaving 13 bases between them. CDR3 residues: CASSLGGTRNYNEQFF. The DNA for the CDR3 is TGCGCCAGCAGCTTGGGCGGGACAAGAAACTACAATGAGCAGTTCTTC.

The chain has TRBV11-3 and TRBJ1-1, with D uncertain. Trimming cost V 2 bases and J 4 bases, with 8 bases left between them. Germline CDR1 and CDR2: SGHNT and YENEEA. The CDR3 sequence is 13 residues long. The CDR3: CASSLRPGTEAFF. In DNA form, the CDR3 reads TGTGCCAGCAGCTTACGGCCGGGCACTGAAGCTTTCTTT.

The V call is TRBV18, the J call TRBJ1-4; D is unclear. CDR1 and CDR2 from the germline V gene are KGHSH and LQKENI. The CDR3 has 18 amino acids. V was cut by 2 bases and J by 7 bases, with 23 bases left in between. CDR3 protein: CASSPFWARRKEAEKLFF. The DNA of the CDR3 is TGTGCCAGCTCACCATTCTGGGCGAGACGGAAGGAGGCTGAAAAACTGTTTTTT.

V usage is TRBV7-2 and J usage is TRBJ2-1; 12 bases map to TRBD2. CDR3 size: 13 residues. V dropped 6 bases and J dropped 8; count of bases not matched to a gene: 2. Germline V gene lookup returns CDR1 SGHTA and CDR2 FQGNSA. CDR3 nucleotides: TGTGCCAGCAGACTAGCGGGAGGCTATGAGCAGTTCTTC. Translating gives CASRLAGGYEQFF.

This clonotype was detected once. This chain links TRBV2 with TRBJ1-2; D call uncertain. Trimming stripped 6 bases from V and 2 bases from J, with 13 bases between. CDR1 and CDR2 (germline): SNHLY, FYNNEI. This CDR3 has 14 residues. The CDR3, as DNA: TGTGCCAGCAGCCAGTCGCACTCAAACTATGGCTACACCTTC. It specifies CASSQSHSNYGYTF.

This clonotype was counted between two and nine times. The J gene is TRBJ2-7, the V gene TRBV14; 10 bases line up with TRBD1. Germline V gene lookup returns CDR1 SGHDN and CDR2 FVKESK. The junction had 8 bases not matched to a gene; V was cut back by 4 bases and J by 2 bases. The CDR3 spans 16 residues. For the CDR3, the DNA is TGTGCCAGCAGCCTTCAAATAGGGACAGGGGCCTACGAGCAGTACTTC. Amino acids: CASSLQIGTGAYEQYF.

The chain links TRBV20-1 to TRBJ1-4, with a weak D call TRBD1 (6 bases). The CDR3 has 15 residues. Looked up from germline, CDR1 is DFQATT and CDR2 is SNEGSKA (reference sequence). V gave up 0 bases and J gave up 5 bases, with 13 bases separating them. The chain's CDR3 is CSAREVGGRNEKLFF. DNA of the CDR3: TGCAGTGCTAGAGAGGTGGGGGGGCGGAATGAAAAACTGTTTTTT.

About this clonotype: A read error may produce the germline difference seen at one junction end. J is TRBJ2-3 and V is TRBV24-1, with D hard to call. Germline V CDR1 and CDR2: KGHDR, SFDVKD. The CDR3 sequence is 14 residues long. The CDR3 DNA reads TGTGCCGCCAGTGGTCTCTTCTCCGAGGATACGCAGTATTTT. Amino acid sequence: CAASGLFSEDTQYF.

This clonotype appeared a few times. This chain joins TRBV28 and TRBJ2-5; 13 bases align to TRBD2. This CDR3 contains 16 residues. Germline-derived CDR1 and CDR2 are MDHEN and SYDVKM. V trimming: 0 bases; J trimming: 3 bases; junction bases outside the gene matches: 1. The CDR3 region is CASSLWGTSGEETQYF. The DNA for the CDR3 is TGTGCCAGCAGTTTATGGGGGACTAGCGGGGAAGAGACCCAGTACTTC. The full variable domain, in which reference TRBV28 and TRBJ2-5 provide the parts outside the CDR3, is DVKVTQSSRYLVKRTGEKVFLECVQDMDHENMFWYRQDPGLGLRLIYFSYDVKMKEKGDIPEGYSVSREKKERFSLILESASTNQTSMYLCASSLWGTSGEETQYFGPGTRLLVL.

There are a few counts of this clonotype. CDR3 protein: CASSFFNEQFF. CDR3 DNA: TGTGCCAGCAGTTTTTTCAATGAGCAGTTCTTC. This chain joins TRBV28 and TRBJ2-1, with unresolved D. The V gene lost 3 bases and the J gene lost 6 bases, with 3 bases spanning the gap. Germline V gene lookup returns CDR1 MDHEN and CDR2 SYDVKM. This CDR3 has 11 residues.

This clonotype has a handful of counts. The rearrangement links TRBV29-1 to TRBJ2-4; 8 nucleotides line up with TRBD2. The length of the CDR3 is 13 residues. The V gene's germline CDR1 is SQVTM and CDR2 ANQGSEA. Trimming took 6 bases from V and 13 from J; bases not matched to a gene: 14. CDR3 DNA sequence: TGCAGCGTCGCAGCGGGAGAGGGATGGGAGCAGTACTTC. This translates into CSVAAGEGWEQYF.

At least ten counts were recorded for this clonotype. CDR3 sequence: CASSLEGSEQYF. CDR3 bases: TGCGCCAGCAGCTTGGAAGGGAGCGAGCAGTACTTC. V and J are TRBV5-1 and TRBJ2-7, with a possible D match to TRBD2 (5 bases). The CDR3 spans 12 residues. Trimming left V 0 bases short and J 6 bases short, with 7 bases between. Germline loops: CDR1 SGHRS, CDR2 YFSETQ. The variable domain in full, completed from reference TRBV5-1 and TRBJ2-7, reads KAGVTQTPRYLIKTRGQQVTLSCSPISGHRSVSWYQQTPGQGLQFLFEYFSETQRNKGNFPGRFSGRQFSNSRSEMNVSTLELGDSALYLCASSLEGSEQYFGPGTRLTVT.

In its sample, this clonotype was seen a few times. V gene TRBV24-1 combines with J gene TRBJ2-6, with a weak D call TRBD2 (6 bases). Germline V lookup: CDR1 KGHDR, CDR2 SFDVKD. The CDR3 spans 18 residues. V lost 4 bases, J lost 0 bases, and 15 bases lay in between. CDR3 DNA: TGTGCCACCAGTGAAACAAATGGGGGACTCTCTGGGGCCAACGTCCTGACTTTC. It specifies CATSETNGGLSGANVLTF.

This CDR3 is CSASGRGATKNIQYF. Here the CDR3 DNA reads TGCAGTGCTTCGGGGAGGGGCGCGACCAAAAACATTCAGTACTTC. The V gene is TRBV20-1, the J gene TRBJ2-4; 7 bases are shared with TRBD2. Germline V lookup: CDR1 DFQATT, CDR2 SNEGSKA (reference sequence). This CDR3 comprises 15 residues. V shed 5 bases and J 2 bases; nucleotides not matched to a gene: 9.

The chain carries TRBV25-1 and TRBJ2-7; D tentatively reads TRBD1 or TRBD2 (5 bases each). CDR1 is MGHDK and CDR2 is SYGVNS in the germline V gene. The CDR3 is 13 residues long. The V and J ends lost 6 bases and 1 base respectively, with 10 bases between them. CDR3 amino acids: CASRGDGSYEQYF. CDR3 coding DNA: TGTGCCAGCAGAGGGGACGGATCCTACGAGCAGTACTTC.

This clonotype was seen more than once but under ten times. This chain connects TRBV6-6 to TRBJ1-6; 8 nucleotides line up with TRBD1. The germline gives CDR1 MNHNY, CDR2 SVGAGI (reference sequence). V shed 8 bases, J shed 9 bases, and the junction held 6 bases outside the gene matches. This CDR3 is built from 13 residues. The CDR3: CASGSRGRSPLHF. CDR3 DNA sequence: TGTGCCAGCGGATCCAGGGGGCGTTCACCCCTCCACTTT.

As regards this clonotype: A read error is possible here, since a much larger clone lies one base away. The rearrangement links TRBV4-1 to TRBJ1-1; possibly TRBD1 for D (6 bases). V was pared by 4 bases and J by 0 bases, with 15 bases between. The CDR3 is 16 amino acids. Germline assignment: CDR1 MGHRA and CDR2 YSYEKL. The CDR3 loop reads CASSREMGQMNTEAFF. The CDR3 DNA reads TGCGCCAGCAGCCGAGAAATGGGACAAATGAACACTGAAGCTTTCTTT.

This clonotype was seen a few times. The chain is built from TRBV6-5 and TRBJ2-1; the D gene is possibly TRBD2 (6 bases). The germline V and J ends were trimmed by 2 bases and 9 bases, with 11 bases remaining between them. Looked up from germline, CDR1 is MNHEY and CDR2 is SVGAGI. This CDR3 is 13 amino acids long. CDR3 in DNA: TGTGCCAGCAGTTACGGGAAGGGAGGTGAGCAGTTCTTC. The encoded protein is CASSYGKGGEQFF.

This clonotype has a handful of counts. The chain couples TRBV7-2 to TRBJ2-3, with D hard to call. V gave up 6 bases and J gave up 2 bases, with 15 bases separating them. The CDR3 consists of 15 residues. Germline values: CDR1 SGHTA, CDR2 FQGNSA. The CDR3: CASSPGPYNTDTQYF. CDR3 bases: TGTGCCAGCAGTCCGGGTCCGTATAACACAGATACGCAGTATTTT.

This chain's CDR3 is CASSRTSGLQETQYF. In nucleotides, the CDR3 is TGTGCCAGCAGCCGGACTAGCGGGCTCCAAGAGACCCAGTACTTC. The chain combines TRBV7-2 with TRBJ2-5, with 11 bases identical to TRBD2. The V segment lost 5 bases and the J segment 1 base; nucleotides outside the gene matches: 3. The CDR3 length is 15 residues. The V gene's germline CDR1 is SGHTA and CDR2 FQGNSA.

The V call is TRBV20-1, the J call TRBJ2-7; D call uncertain. V lost 3 bases and J lost 2, with 11 bases in between. From germline, CDR1 is DFQATT and CDR2 SNEGSKA (reference sequence). The CDR3 extends over 13 amino acids. CDR3: CSASTDKAYEQYF. In DNA, the CDR3 is TGCAGTGCTAGCACCGACAAGGCCTACGAGCAGTACTTC.

This clonotype came up a few times. V and J are TRBV4-2 and TRBJ1-5; a weak D match, TRBD1 (5 bases). V was trimmed by 4 bases and J by 6 bases, leaving 10 bases between them. The CDR3 consists of 13 residues. In germline, CDR1 is LGHNA, CDR2 YNFKEQ. CDR3 region: CASSLREGQPQHF. The CDR3 DNA sequence: TGTGCCAGCAGCCTCAGGGAGGGTCAGCCCCAGCATTTT.

This chain joins TRBV27 and TRBJ1-6, with 10 bases that match TRBD1. V dropped 6 bases and J dropped 4; count of bases not matched to a gene: 0. The CDR3 consists of 14 residues. The germline V gene encodes CDR1 MNHEY and CDR2 SMNVEV (reference sequence). CDR3 loop: CASRGQGYNSPLHF. The CDR3 DNA sequence: TGTGCCAGCAGGGGACAGGGGTATAATTCACCCCTCCACTTT.

This clonotype appeared a few times. The J gene is TRBJ1-2, the V gene TRBV12-3 or TRBV12-4, with D unclear. CDR3 length: 15 residues. V lost 2 bases and J 5 bases, leaving 15 bases between the germline ends. The chain's CDR3 is CASSLFGTSHYGYTF. CDR3 DNA: TGTGCCAGCAGTTTATTTGGCACATCTCATTATGGCTACACCTTC.

The J gene is TRBJ2-1, the V gene TRBV7-2; the D gene is possibly TRBD1 (6 bases). Looked up from germline, CDR1 is SGHTA and CDR2 is FQGNSA. CDR3 length: 15 residues. V lost 5 bases, J lost 0 bases, and 11 bases lay in between. This CDR3 is CASSPGVTSYNEQFF. CDR3 DNA: TGTGCCAGCAGCCCAGGGGTGACCTCCTACAATGAGCAGTTCTTC.